The next 24 T cell receptor beta chains were all read from a single sample in a study of somatic mutations in cytotoxic T cells in rheumatoid arthritis. Some clones are missing from TCRdb's copy, which holds only in-frame ones; the method was immunoSEQ multiplex PCR. The sample lists 15,000 or so clones; over 65% were seen once. Sample: CD8+ T cells sorted from blood. All receptors derive from an adult with rheumatoid arthritis.

The chain joins TRBV28 to TRBJ1-5; D gene uncertain. Trimming took 8 bases from V and 0 from J, leaving 11 bases between them. The CDR3 runs to 14 residues. Germline CDR1 and CDR2: MDHEN and SYDVKM. CDR3 region: CASGPPVSNQPQHF. CDR3 DNA: TGTGCCAGCGGCCCCCCGGTTAGCAATCAGCCCCAGCATTTT.

This clone has more than one count but fewer than ten. The genes are TRBV30 and TRBJ1-1; no reliable D call. The length of the CDR3 is 12 residues. Germline V gene sequence: CDR1 GTSNPN, CDR2 SVGIG (reference sequence). The CDR3 region is CAGGLPNTEAFF. The CDR3 nucleotides read TGTGCGGGTGGGCTGCCAAACACTGAAGCTTTCTTT. The complete variable domain, with remaining parts taken from reference TRBV30 and TRBJ1-1, reads SQTIHQWPATLVQPVGSPLSLECTVEGTSNPNLYWYRQAAGRGLQLLFYSVGIGQISSEVPQNLSASRPQDRQFILSSKKLLLSDSGFYLCAGGLPNTEAFFGQGTRLTVV.

With regard to this clone: At one end, the junction sequence differs from germline, possibly due to a read error. The chain is built from TRBV7-3 and TRBJ1-2, with a tentative D call TRBD1 (5 bases). CDR1 is SGHTA and CDR2 is FQGTGA in the germline V gene. CDR3 length: 8 residues. The CDR3 DNA sequence: TGCGCCCCCGGTGGGGCCCCCTTC. Protein: CAPGGAPF.

This clone was recorded a few times. Other nucleotide sequences from this sample produce the same CDR3. CDR3 loop: CASSLAGNTDTQYF. Written as DNA, the CDR3 is TGTGCCAGCAGCTTAGCCGGGAACACAGATACGCAGTATTTT. This chain uses TRBV7-6 with TRBJ2-3; D perhaps matches TRBD2 (5 bases). Looked up from germline, CDR1 is SGHVS and CDR2 is FNYEAQ. The CDR3 is 14 amino acids. Trimming removed 0 bases from V and 2 bases from J, with 6 bases in between.

The V and J genes are TRBV10-3 and TRBJ1-2; no firm D call. The CDR3 is 17 amino acids. CDR1 is ENHRY and CDR2 is SYGVKD in the germline V gene. Deletions cut 0 bases from V and 1 base from J, with 15 bases between. The CDR3 here is CAISESIIGRINYGYTF. CDR3 nucleotides: TGTGCCATCAGTGAGTCGATAATTGGACGGATTAACTATGGCTACACCTTC.

This clone was seen just once. The chain couples TRBV7-9 to TRBJ2-7; no reliable D call. The CDR3 loop spans 13 amino acids. Germline V gene data show CDR1 as SEHNR and CDR2 as FQNEAQ (reference sequence). Trimming took off 3 bases at V and 2 bases at J, with 8 bases between the two ends. In DNA form, the CDR3 reads TGTGCCAGCAGCTTGGCGACAACCTACGAGCAGTACTTC. This gives the protein CASSLATTYEQYF.

The chain combines TRBV11-2 with TRBJ2-7, with D perhaps TRBD1 (5 bases). Germline-derived CDR1 and CDR2 are SGHAT and FQNNGV. This CDR3 spans 16 amino acids. Trimming stripped 1 base from V and 1 base from J, with 14 bases between. The CDR3 region is CASSLVGRVPSYEQYF. The CDR3 DNA follows: TGTGCCAGCAGCTTAGTTGGCAGGGTACCTTCCTACGAGCAGTACTTC.

The chain recombines TRBV9 with TRBJ2-1; D may be TRBD2 (5 bases). V gave up 3 bases and J gave up 13 bases, with 14 bases separating them. The CDR3 consists of 12 residues. Germline CDR1 is SGDLS and CDR2 is YYNGEE. The CDR3 DNA reads as TGTGCCAGCAGCGCCGGGGTCCACCCCCAGTTCTTC. Translation: CASSAGVHPQFF. Full variable domain (remainder filled in from reference TRBV9 and TRBJ2-1): DSGVTQTPKHLITATGQRVTLRCSPRSGDLSVYWYQQSLDQGLQFLIQYYNGEERAKGNILERFSAQQFPDLHSELNLSSLELGDSALYFCASSAGVHPQFFGPGTRLTVL.

This clone was seen a single time. The chain employs TRBV18 and TRBJ1-5; D call uncertain. V lost 4 bases to trimming and J lost 7 bases, with 17 bases between them. This CDR3 is 15 amino acids long. Germline values: CDR1 KGHSH, CDR2 LQKENI. In DNA form, the CDR3 reads TGTGCCAGCTCACTGGATCGCGAATTCCAACAGCCCCAGCATTTT. Its translation: CASSLDREFQQPQHF.

This chain joins TRBV5-4 and TRBJ2-7; D is tentatively TRBD1 or TRBD2 (6 bases each). Germline V gene lookup returns CDR1 SGHNT and CDR2 YYREEE (reference sequence). The V and J ends lost 0 bases and 3 bases respectively, with 13 bases between them. CDR3 length: 15 amino acids. The CDR3 sequence is CASSLVGGRVYEQYF. In DNA, the CDR3 is TGTGCCAGCAGCTTGGTGGGGGGCCGCGTCTACGAGCAGTACTTC.

This chain uses TRBV6-4 with TRBJ2-5, with D perhaps TRBD2 (6 bases). V was pared by 4 bases and J by 2 bases, with 14 bases between. Germline-derived CDR1 and CDR2 are MRHNA and SNTAGT. This CDR3 has 15 amino acids. For the CDR3, the DNA is TGTGCCAGCAGTGTAGGGTCGGGGGAGCAAGAGACCCAGTACTTC. It is translated as CASSVGSGEQETQYF.

The chain couples TRBV6-5 to TRBJ2-7; a weak D match, TRBD2 (6 bases). Deletions cut 4 bases from V and 7 bases from J, with 23 bases between. The CDR3 consists of 16 residues. CDR1 and CDR2 (germline): MNHEY, SVGAGI. The CDR3 spells CASSLTPRTAGGEQYF. The CDR3 nucleotides read TGTGCCAGCAGTTTGACACCTCGGACCGCCGGGGGAGAGCAGTACTTC.

The chain is built from TRBV28 and TRBJ2-5; D not resolved. The CDR3 consists of 15 residues. V gave up 5 bases and J gave up 3 bases, with 16 bases separating them. Germline assignment: CDR1 MDHEN and CDR2 SYDVKM. The CDR3 sequence is CASSAPRVNKETQYF. CDR3 sequence (DNA): TGTGCCAGCAGTGCTCCCCGGGTTAATAAAGAGACCCAGTACTTC.

The chain has TRBV4-1 and TRBJ1-1, with no clear D. CDR1 and CDR2 (germline): MGHRA, YSYEKL. This CDR3 comprises 17 residues. Trimming left V 0 bases short and J 0 bases short, with 14 bases between. The CDR3 nucleotides read TGCGCCAGCAGCCAAGATCTAGGGCTAAAAATGAACACTGAAGCTTTCTTT. It yields the protein CASSQDLGLKMNTEAFF.

V gene TRBV28 combines with J gene TRBJ1-2; 11 nucleotides align to TRBD1. V shed 7 bases, J shed 7 bases, and the junction held 2 bases outside the gene matches. The CDR3 is made up of 12 amino acids. Germline-derived CDR1 and CDR2 are MDHEN and SYDVKM. In DNA form, the CDR3 reads TGTGCCAGCAAGGACAGGGGGCTTGGCTACACCTTC. This codes for CASKDRGLGYTF.

The rearrangement joins TRBV6-6 to TRBJ2-7; D uncertain. CDR3 size: 15 residues. Germline assignment: CDR1 MNHNY and CDR2 SVGAGI (reference sequence). V dropped 2 bases and J dropped 1 base, with 12 bases sitting between them. The CDR3 DNA follows: TGTGCCAGCAGTTACACATCCCCCCTTTCCTACGAGCAGTACTTC. It yields the protein CASSYTSPLSYEQYF.

The chain carries TRBV27 and TRBJ2-7; 10 bases align to TRBD1. The CDR3 runs to 16 residues. Germline V gene data show CDR1 as MNHEY and CDR2 as SMNVEV (reference sequence). V lost 0 bases and J lost 4; bases outside the gene matches: 6. The DNA of the CDR3 is TGTGCCAGCAGTTTATCGACAGGGGGCTCGAGGTACGAGCAGTACTTC. Translated: CASSLSTGGSRYEQYF.

The V call is TRBV9, the J call TRBJ1-1; D not certain. Germline CDR1 SGDLS, CDR2 YYNGEE. The length of the CDR3 is 12 residues. Trimming took 4 bases from V and 4 from J, leaving 8 bases between them. The CDR3 DNA reads TGTGCCAGCAGCCCGGAGGGCACTGAAGCTTTCTTT. This codes for CASSPEGTEAFF.

The chain recombines TRBV7-2 with TRBJ1-6, with 8 bases aligning to TRBD1. Germline CDR1 reads SGHTA; CDR2 reads FQGNSA. This CDR3 is built from 17 residues. The V segment lost 7 bases and the J segment 6 bases; nucleotides outside the gene matches: 14. CDR3 region: CASTIRDRTPGNSPLHF. DNA of the CDR3: TGTGCCAGCACGATCCGGGACAGGACCCCTGGTAATTCACCCCTCCACTTT.

This chain joins TRBV2 and TRBJ2-3; D gene uncertain. Germline loops: CDR1 SNHLY, CDR2 FYNNEI. This CDR3 contains 15 residues. V gave up 1 base and J gave up 5 bases, with 13 bases separating them. The CDR3 DNA reads TGTGCCAGCAGTGAAGACAACAGAATCCAAGATACGCAGTATTTT. Amino acid sequence: CASSEDNRIQDTQYF. Filled out from reference TRBV2 and TRBJ2-3, the complete variable domain reads EPEVTQTPSHQVTQMGQEVILRCVPISNHLYFYWYRQILGQKVEFLVSFYNNEISEKSEIFDDQFSVERPDGSNFTLKIRSTKLEDSAMYFCASSEDNRIQDTQYFGPGTRLTVL.

V usage is TRBV9 and J usage is TRBJ1-2, with D maybe TRBD1 (6 bases). V shed 3 bases and J shed 8 bases, with 11 bases lying between them. The CDR3 runs 12 residues. Germline values: CDR1 SGDLS, CDR2 YYNGEE. CDR3 sequence (DNA): TGTGCCAGCAGCGCAGGGGAGAGGGGCTACACCTTC. This gives the protein CASSAGERGYTF.

V and J are TRBV11-2 and TRBJ1-1; no reliable D call. The germline V and J ends were trimmed by 3 bases and 0 bases, with 8 bases remaining between them. Germline V lookup: CDR1 SGHAT, CDR2 FQNNGV. This CDR3 is built from 14 residues. In DNA, the CDR3 is TGTGCCAGCAGCTTCAGGACTTTGAACACTGAAGCTTTCTTT. Protein sequence: CASSFRTLNTEAFF.

The chain recombines TRBV7-6 with TRBJ2-7; D perhaps matches TRBD1 (6 bases). CDR1 and CDR2 from the germline V gene are SGHVS and FNYEAQ. V gave up 0 bases and J gave up 4 bases, with 7 bases separating them. This CDR3 comprises 13 residues. The CDR3, as DNA: TGTGCCAGCAGCTTAGCTCAGGGGTACGAGCAGTACTTC. Translation gives CASSLAQGYEQYF.

The chain carries TRBV10-1 and TRBJ1-2, with D perhaps matching TRBD1 (5 bases). Trimming took 5 bases from V and 4 from J, leaving 20 bases between them. The V gene's germline CDR1 is WNHNN and CDR2 SYGVQD (reference sequence). The CDR3 runs 16 residues. CDR3 nucleotides: TGCGCCAGCAGTCAGGACAAAACGCGAAAGACCTATGGCTACACCTTC. It yields the protein CASSQDKTRKTYGYTF.